This entry concerns a single TCR beta chain. Its target is not known. Genomic DNA template from tumor biopsies or peripheral blood, about 616 ng to 6,500 ng input. The CDR3 loop spans 15 amino acids. Germline loops: CDR1 LNHNV, CDR2 YYDKDF (reference sequence). V trimming: 5 bases; J trimming: 1 base; junction bases outside the gene matches: 4. This entry belongs to a study of T cells in tumors after PD-1 blockade. Study summary: Either cemiplimab 350 mg every 2 weeks or pembrolizumab 200 mg every 3 weeks was given. A subset received ongoing vismodegib 150 mg daily alongside anti-PD-1 therapy. Overall study results and limits: Around 37% of tumor TCR clonotypes were also found in blood.

The repertoire was sequenced with immunoSEQ multiplex PCR; TCRdb's copy has only in-frame clones and lacks some. This table holds about 14,000 clones, 80% to 85% found once. This specimen consisted of PBMCs, obtained after anti-PD-1 treatment. This chain connects TRBV15 to TRBJ2-3; 9 bases agree with TRBD1. The receptor was derived from a human donor with basal cell carcinoma. CDR3 protein: CATSPGDRGTDTQYF. The DNA for the CDR3 is TGTGCCACCAGCCCTGGGGACAGGGGCACAGATACGCAGTATTTT.